What follows are 21 T cell receptor beta chains derived from one specimen sequenced in a study of blood T cell repertoires in COVID-19. The assay was immunoSEQ multiplex PCR, and TCRdb's table has in-frame clones only and misses some. The sample carries hundreds of thousands of clones, 89% recorded once. The sample consisted of PBMCs or T cells enriched from blood (not recorded which). The receptors were sampled from a middle-aged woman who had recovered from COVID-19.

This chain joins TRBV4-2 and TRBJ2-4; D is uncertain. Between the trimmed V and J ends, which lost 1 base and 6 bases, there was a span of 7 bases. The CDR3 consists of 13 residues. Per germline, CDR1 LGHNA and CDR2 YNFKEQ. The CDR3: CASSQVRVNIQYF. CDR3 in DNA: TGTGCCAGCAGCCAAGTGCGAGTAAACATTCAGTACTTC.

V is TRBV16 and J is TRBJ2-7; D is possibly TRBD2 (5 bases). CDR1 is KGHSY, CDR2 FQNENV, per germline. The CDR3 length is 12 residues. V lost 4 bases to trimming and J lost 3 bases, with 7 bases between them. The CDR3 DNA reads as TGTGCCAGCAGCCCGAGCGGCTACGAGCAGTACTTC. Residues: CASSPSGYEQYF.

V and J are TRBV24-1 and TRBJ2-7; 8 nucleotides align to TRBD1. Germline lookup yields CDR1 KGHDR and CDR2 SFDVKD. V dropped 4 bases and J dropped 1; count of bases not matched to a gene: 2. CDR3 length equals 14 residues. The CDR3 is CATSERDRSYEQYF. For the CDR3, the DNA is TGTGCCACCAGTGAACGGGACAGGTCCTACGAGCAGTACTTC.

The chain links TRBV30 to TRBJ2-7; 9 nucleotides match TRBD2. The CDR3 length is 13 residues. Germline V gene lookup returns CDR1 GTSNPN and CDR2 SVGIG (reference sequence). Here the CDR3 DNA reads TGTGCTTTCGGTAGCGGGAGTAGCTACGAGCAGTACTTC. Amino acid sequence: CAFGSGSSYEQYF.

V is TRBV24-1 and J is TRBJ2-3; 8 positions match TRBD2. V shed 1 base and J 5 bases; nucleotides not matched to a gene: 7. This CDR3 spans 16 amino acids. Germline CDR1 and CDR2: KGHDR and SFDVKD. CDR3 loop: CATSDFGRTSRDTQYF. CDR3 bases: TGTGCCACCAGTGATTTTGGAAGGACTAGCCGAGATACGCAGTATTTT.

J is TRBJ1-2 and V is TRBV6-6, with a possible D match to TRBD1 (5 bases). Deletions cut 4 bases from V and 8 bases from J, with 11 bases between. Germline values: CDR1 MNHNY, CDR2 SVGAGI (reference sequence). CDR3 length: 12 residues. CDR3 DNA sequence: TGTGCCAGCAGTTCCTCACAGGTCGGCTACACCTTC. This codes for CASSSSQVGYTF.

The V and J genes are TRBV30 and TRBJ2-1; TRBD2 aligns across 12 bases. Germline V gene data show CDR1 as GTSNPN and CDR2 as SVGIG (reference sequence). This CDR3 has 15 amino acids. J lost 7 bases, V lost 3 bases, and 7 bases had no gene match. Here the CDR3 reads CAWSLLAGGDNEQFF. Written as DNA, the CDR3 is TGTGCCTGGAGCCTACTAGCGGGAGGTGATAATGAGCAGTTCTTC.

This clone was seen only a few times. This chain joins TRBV19 and TRBJ2-1, with 9 bases fitting TRBD1. J lost 2 bases, V lost 4 bases, and 3 bases had no gene match. The CDR3 consists of 15 residues. CDR1 is LNHDA and CDR2 is SQIVND in the germline V gene (reference sequence). For the CDR3, the DNA is TGTGCCAGTAGTACGCGACAGGGGGCCTACAATGAGCAGTTCTTC. Translating gives CASSTRQGAYNEQFF.

The chain is built from TRBV4-3 and TRBJ1-6, with D hard to call. CDR1 is LGHNA, CDR2 YSLEER, per germline. V lost 3 bases to trimming and J lost 5 bases, with 11 bases between them. The CDR3 consists of 15 residues. This CDR3 reads CASSHTLNNNSPLHF. CDR3 sequence (DNA): TGCGCCAGCAGCCATACATTGAACAATAATTCACCCCTCCACTTT.

The rearrangement links TRBV2 to TRBJ2-2; perhaps TRBD1 as D (6 bases). Germline lookup yields CDR1 SNHLY and CDR2 FYNNEI. The V and J ends lost 7 bases and 0 bases respectively, with 15 bases between them. The CDR3 has 16 amino acids. The CDR3 reads CASNLQGPSNTGELFF. The CDR3 DNA reads as TGTGCCAGCAATCTTCAGGGGCCTTCGAACACCGGGGAGCTGTTTTTT. Filled out from reference TRBV2 and TRBJ2-2, the complete variable domain reads EPEVTQTPSHQVTQMGQEVILRCVPISNHLYFYWYRQILGQKVEFLVSFYNNEISEKSEIFDDQFSVERPDGSNFTLKIRSTKLEDSAMYFCASNLQGPSNTGELFFGEGSRLTVL.

This clone has just a few counts. This chain connects TRBV9 to TRBJ2-6; the D gene is possibly TRBD1 (5 bases). CDR3 length equals 14 residues. The V and J ends lost 4 bases and 2 bases respectively, with 7 bases between them. Germline V gene lookup returns CDR1 SGDLS and CDR2 YYNGEE. The CDR3 DNA reads as TGTGCCAGCAGCCTGGGGCCTGGGGCCAACGTCCTGACTTTC. This codes for CASSLGPGANVLTF.

This chain connects TRBV9 to TRBJ1-3; possible D gene TRBD1, 5 bases. This CDR3 spans 15 amino acids. CDR1 and CDR2 (germline): SGDLS, YYNGEE. The V end lost 4 bases, the J end lost 6 bases, and 17 bases lay between the germline ends. CDR3 bases: TGTGCCAGCAGCCCGGGTTCAGGGAATGCAAACACCATATATTTT. The encoded protein is CASSPGSGNANTIYF.

CDR3 sequence reads: CASSYYRGDTIYF. The CDR3 coding sequence is TGTGCCAGCAGTTACTACAGGGGGGACACCATATATTTT. The rearrangement links TRBV6-5 to TRBJ1-3; TRBD1 matches at 8 bases. Trimming removed 1 base from V and 8 bases from J; junction bases left unmatched: 1. CDR1 and CDR2 from the germline V gene are MNHEY and SVGAGI. The CDR3 sequence is 13 residues long.

The chain links TRBV7-3 to TRBJ2-1; 9 bases line up with TRBD2. Germline V gene lookup returns CDR1 SGHTA and CDR2 FQGTGA. V was clipped by 5 bases and J by 4 bases; unmatched bases: 6. The CDR3 runs to 15 residues. CDR3 region: CASSHSGGNYNEQFF. For the CDR3, the DNA is TGTGCCAGCAGCCATAGCGGGGGTAATTACAATGAGCAGTTCTTC.

The J gene is TRBJ2-3, the V gene TRBV7-2; the match to TRBD2 covers 8 bases. Germline V gene sequence: CDR1 SGHTA, CDR2 FQGNSA. This CDR3 region has 16 residues. The V segment lost 5 bases and the J segment 6 bases; nucleotides outside the gene matches: 13. The CDR3 is CASSPDTSGEGDTQYF. The CDR3 bases are TGTGCCAGCAGCCCCGATACTAGCGGAGAGGGGGATACGCAGTATTTT. The full variable domain, in which reference TRBV7-2 and TRBJ2-3 provide the parts outside the CDR3, is GAGVSQSPSNKVTEKGKDVELRCDPISGHTALYWYRQSLGQGLEFLIYFQGNSAPDKSGLPSDRFSAERTGGSVSTLTIQRTQQEDSAVYLCASSPDTSGEGDTQYFGPGTRLTVL.

V and J are TRBV2 and TRBJ2-5, with TRBD2 as a possible D gene (5 bases). V lost 8 bases to trimming and J lost 4 bases, with 17 bases between them. This CDR3 contains 14 residues. Germline V gives CDR1 SNHLY, CDR2 FYNNEI. The DNA for the CDR3 is TGTGCCAGCTCTTCTCCGGGGAATGGAGAGACCCAGTACTTC. Protein product: CASSSPGNGETQYF.

The chain couples TRBV27 to TRBJ2-1; 7 bases are a match to TRBD2. Germline V lookup: CDR1 MNHEY, CDR2 SMNVEV (reference sequence). The CDR3 runs 17 residues. Trimming cost V 1 base and J 3 bases; bases outside gene matches: 9. The CDR3 DNA reads TGTGCCAGCAGTTTATTCGCCGGGACTATGGGCTACAATGAGCAGTTCTTC. Protein product: CASSLFAGTMGYNEQFF.

Written as DNA, the CDR3 is TGTGCCAGAAGCCGCCTAGCGGGAGCCGCCGGCTTCCAAGAGACCCAGTACTTC. Protein sequence: CARSRLAGAAGFQETQYF. The gene calls are TRBV5-3 and TRBJ2-5; 10 bases agree with TRBD2. TRBV5-3 is an ORF for which the function is uncertain. Losses at the gene ends were 4 bases for V and 1 base for J; bases not matched to a gene: 13. The CDR3 contains 18 residues.

Worth noting for this clone: The sample holds other DNA sequences that translate to the same CDR3. This chain joins TRBV5-1 and TRBJ1-5, with D possibly TRBD1 on 5 matching bases. V was shortened by 4 bases and J by 3 bases, with 8 bases between the two germline ends. This CDR3 contains 13 residues. Germline CDR1 SGHRS, CDR2 YFSETQ. CDR3 sequence (DNA): TGCGCCAGCAGCCTGGGGCCCAATCAGCCCCAGCATTTT. Its protein product is CASSLGPNQPQHF.

The rearrangement uses TRBV7-2 and TRBJ2-7, with TRBD1 matching over 7 bases. CDR1 is SGHTA and CDR2 is FQGNSA in the germline V gene. V gave up 6 bases and J gave up 1 base; unmatched junction bases: 9. The length of the CDR3 is 15 residues. The CDR3 protein is CASSASGQASYEQYF. The CDR3 DNA sequence: TGTGCCAGCAGTGCCTCCGGACAGGCATCCTACGAGCAGTACTTC.

This clone showed up just once. The J gene is TRBJ2-2, the V gene TRBV7-3; TRBD2 aligns across 13 bases. Per the germline V gene, CDR1 is SGHTA and CDR2 is FQGTGA. The CDR3 totals 16 residues. The J segment lost 6 bases and the V segment lost 3 bases, leaving 4 bases of the junction unmatched. As DNA, the CDR3 is TGTGCCAGCAGCTTTCCGACTAGCGGGAGGCCCGGGGAGCTGTTTTTT. Its protein product is CASSFPTSGRPGELFF.